This record concerns one TCR beta chain sequence. The antigen remains undetermined. Here immunoSEQ multiplex PCR was the method, and the copy in TCRdb shows in-frame clones only, minus some. The sample shows 200,000 or so clones, under 95% of them seen only once. This sample is part of a study of T cell responses to AZD1222 COVID-19 vaccine. Some second doses came at about 4 weeks and others at about 12 weeks; these were pooled. The study, taken as a whole, reports: Repertoires in all cases were sampled only once the peak T cell response had passed. The span of vaccine-associated CD4 TCRs extended across spike, with dominance at 160-218 and 743-854.

The TCR comes from an adult who received the AZD1222 COVID-19 vaccine. This sample comprised peripheral blood, obtained 28 days after the second AZD1222 dose.

The CDR3 reads CASSFSLLSLGEQYF. CDR3 DNA: TGCGCCAGCAGCTTTTCTCTCTTGTCCCTGGGCGAGCAGTACTTC. The rearrangement links TRBV5-1 to TRBJ2-7; D is unresolved. In germline, CDR1 is SGHRS, CDR2 YFSETQ. Deletions cut 2 bases from V and 6 bases from J, with 18 bases between. The CDR3 covers 15 residues.